The 2 T cell receptor beta chains below were found in one sample sequenced in a study of cytomegalovirus exposure and HLA in healthy donors. With 60 Vbeta and 13 Jbeta primers, the PCR was carried out. Data came from immunoSEQ multiplex PCR; TCRdb stores just in-frame clones and leaves some out. The table includes 70,000 to 85,000 clones, around 62% detected once. Specimen: PBMCs. These receptors all come from a male donor in good health and CMV-seropositive.

This chain links TRBV18 with TRBJ2-7; 15 positions agree with TRBD2. V dropped 0 bases and J dropped 6; count of bases not matched to a gene: 15. CDR3 length: 20 amino acids. From germline, CDR1 is KGHSH and CDR2 LQKENI. The CDR3 coding sequence is TGTGCCAGCTCACCACCAGGACTAGCGGGAGGGCCTCATCACCTCGGCGAGCAGTACTTC. Translated, it gives CASSPPGLAGGPHHLGEQYF.

The chain has TRBV7-3 and TRBJ2-3, with no clear D. This CDR3 contains 14 residues. V was clipped by 2 bases and J by 6 bases, with 12 bases between them. Germline values: CDR1 SGHTA, CDR2 FQGTGA. CDR3 in amino acids: CASSLEPNLDTQYF. The CDR3 DNA sequence: TGTGCCAGCAGCTTAGAGCCTAATCTGGATACGCAGTATTTT.